This T cell receptor (beta chain) was profiled in a study of T-cell memory formation after mild COVID-19. Study summary: Clustering of TCRs was largely donor specific. Study outcomes and limitations: Some clones that responded were present in memory (sampled pre-infection), which suggests cross-reactive memory joined.

The CDR3 runs to 13 residues. The V gene's germline CDR1 is DFQATT and CDR2 SNEGSKA (reference sequence). Trimming cost V 6 bases and J 7 bases, with 15 bases left between them. Sample barcodes and UMIs were carried by the TCR alpha and TCR beta cDNA libraries that 5'RACE generated with constant-segment primers. TCRdb redid the calling of the 5' RACE reads with MiXCR, one entry per CDR3 protein. The sample comprises fewer than 650,000 distinct CDR3 sequences, about 20% of which are singletons, and about 8.7% rests with the top ten. The table lists this clonotype with a few counts. Its antigen is not known.

The sequence came from an adult woman who had mild COVID-19 (a few samples of this study predate the infection). Cell type and time point are not known. The V call is TRBV20-1, the J call TRBJ1-4; D gene unclear. The sample was PBMCs or a T cell subset sorted from them (not recorded which). CDR3 loop: CSARAGSGEKLFF. In DNA form, the CDR3 reads TGCAGTGCCCGGGCAGGTTCGGGTGAAAAACTGTTTTTT.